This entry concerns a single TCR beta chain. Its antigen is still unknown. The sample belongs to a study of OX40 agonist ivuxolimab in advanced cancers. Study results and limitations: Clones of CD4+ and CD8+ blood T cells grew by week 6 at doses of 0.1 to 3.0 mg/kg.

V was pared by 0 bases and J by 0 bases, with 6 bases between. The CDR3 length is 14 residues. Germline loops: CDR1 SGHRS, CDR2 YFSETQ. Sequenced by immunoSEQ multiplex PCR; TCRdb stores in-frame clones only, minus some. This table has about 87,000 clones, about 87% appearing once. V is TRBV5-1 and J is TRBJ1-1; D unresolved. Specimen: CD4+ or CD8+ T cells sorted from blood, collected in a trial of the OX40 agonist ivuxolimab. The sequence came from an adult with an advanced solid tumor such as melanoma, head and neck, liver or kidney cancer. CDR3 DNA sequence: TGCGCCAGCAGCTTGGACGGGTTGAACACTGAAGCTTTCTTT. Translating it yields CASSLDGLNTEAFF.